The 26 T cell receptor beta chains given below trace back to one sample, sequenced in a study of lymphopenia after photon versus proton radiotherapy. Sequencing was performed with immunoSEQ multiplex PCR; in TCRdb, only in-frame clones are kept and a portion is missing. The table includes more than 30,000 clones, roughly nine tenths detected once. The specimen comprised peripheral blood, sampled from a patient treated with proton-based radiotherapy. These receptors came from a woman aged 70-85 years with pancreatic cancer. Some clones in this sample may be carry-over from other donors' samples.

V usage is TRBV28 and J usage is TRBJ2-7; 10 bases are a match to TRBD1. The germline CDR1 and CDR2 sequences are MDHEN and SYDVKM. This CDR3 is 15 amino acids long. The J segment lost 4 bases and the V segment lost 5 bases, leaving 8 bases of the junction unmatched. CDR3 DNA sequence: TGTGCCAGCAGTCCCTTCCGGGACAGGGGTTACGAGCAGTACTTC. Amino acids: CASSPFRDRGYEQYF. Based on the CDR3 plus reference TRBV28 and TRBJ2-7, the full variable domain is DVKVTQSSRYLVKRTGEKVFLECVQDMDHENMFWYRQDPGLGLRLIYFSYDVKMKEKGDIPEGYSVSREKKERFSLILESASTNQTSMYLCASSPFRDRGYEQYFGPGTRLTVT.

Only one count was recorded for this clone. V gene TRBV18 combines with J gene TRBJ1-5; 8 bases match TRBD1. The germline CDR1 and CDR2 sequences are KGHSH and LQKENI. CDR3 size: 16 residues. J gave up 5 bases and V 3 bases, and 9 bases lay outside the gene matches. The CDR3 DNA follows: TGTGCCAGCTCACCCGCGGACAGGGCGGCGGATCAGCCCCAGCATTTT. Encoded protein: CASSPADRAADQPQHF. Supplemented by reference TRBV18 and TRBJ1-5, the full variable domain reads NAGVMQNPRHLVRRRGQEARLRCSPMKGHSHVYWYRQLPEEGLKFMVYLQKENIIDESGMPKERFSAEFPKEGPSILRIQQVVRGDSAAYFCASSPADRAADQPQHFGDGTRLSIL.

This clone came up once. This chain uses TRBV19 with TRBJ2-3; 12 bases map to TRBD2. Germline V lookup: CDR1 LNHDA, CDR2 SQIVND (reference sequence). The CDR3 runs to 16 residues. V lost 3 bases and J lost 4; bases outside the gene matches: 5. The CDR3 nucleotides are TGTGCCAGTAGTATCAAACTAGCGGGAGGTTCAGATACGCAGTATTTT. This encodes CASSIKLAGGSDTQYF.

This chain links TRBV6-1 with TRBJ2-1, with TRBD2 matching 10 bases. Losses at the gene ends were 3 bases for V and 7 bases for J; bases not matched to a gene: 9. The CDR3 consists of 16 residues. The germline V gene encodes CDR1 MNHNS and CDR2 SASEGT. The CDR3, as DNA: TGTGCCAGCAGTGATCGTCTAGCGGGAGCAGGGAATGAGCAGTTCTTC. It codes for CASSDRLAGAGNEQFF.

The V call is TRBV7-2, the J call TRBJ2-2; possibly TRBD1 for D (5 bases). The V gene lost 8 bases and the J gene lost 6 bases, with 13 bases spanning the gap. Germline-derived CDR1 and CDR2 are SGHTA and FQGNSA. CDR3 size: 13 residues. CDR3 region: CASGMGLSGELFF. For the CDR3, the DNA is TGTGCCAGCGGGATGGGGCTTTCCGGGGAGCTGTTTTTT.

The rearrangement links TRBV15 to TRBJ2-7; D is undetermined. Trimming stripped 1 base from V and 0 bases from J, with 13 bases between. This CDR3 has 16 residues. Germline loops: CDR1 LNHNV, CDR2 YYDKDF (reference sequence). CDR3 region: CATSRGQVLSSYEQYF. As DNA, the CDR3 is TGTGCCACCAGCAGAGGTCAGGTGCTAAGCTCCTACGAGCAGTACTTC.

This rearrangement joins TRBV10-2 to TRBJ2-1; D not certain. CDR1 and CDR2 from the germline V gene are WSHSY and SAAADI. V shed 6 bases and J shed 9 bases, with 12 bases lying between them. The CDR3 extends over 12 amino acids. The CDR3 spells CASRVGQSEQFF. CDR3 in DNA: TGCGCCAGCAGAGTGGGCCAGAGTGAGCAGTTCTTC.

Only one count was recorded for this clone. The chain couples TRBV7-9 to TRBJ1-3, with a weak D call TRBD1 (5 bases). From germline, CDR1 is SEHNR and CDR2 FQNEAQ (reference sequence). V was pared by 5 bases and J by 0 bases, with 11 bases between. The CDR3 sequence is 15 residues long. CDR3 protein: CASSPRESSGNTIYF. CDR3 DNA sequence: TGTGCCAGCAGCCCCAGGGAGAGCTCTGGAAACACCATATATTTT.

This chain uses TRBV7-2 with TRBJ2-7; no clear D gene. Germline CDR1 reads SGHTA; CDR2 reads FQGNSA. V lost 5 bases, J lost 5 bases, and 13 bases lay in between. The CDR3 is 13 amino acids. The CDR3 loop reads CASSPSLRDEQYF. The DNA of the CDR3 is TGTGCCAGCAGCCCTTCCCTTCGGGACGAGCAGTACTTC.

This clone was picked up one time. The chain recombines TRBV30 with TRBJ2-3; possible D gene TRBD1, 6 bases. CDR3 length equals 14 residues. Trimming shortened V by 2 bases and J by 4 bases, and 13 bases separated the two germline ends. The germline V gene encodes CDR1 GTSNPN and CDR2 SVGIG (reference sequence). Here the CDR3 DNA reads TGTGCCTGGAGTCCGAACAGGGCTGCAGATACGCAGTATTTT. This gives the protein CAWSPNRAADTQYF.

This clone was picked up a small number of times. The rearrangement joins TRBV10-3 to TRBJ2-1; D perhaps matches TRBD2 (6 bases). This CDR3 has 14 residues. CDR1 and CDR2 from the germline V gene are ENHRY and SYGVKD. Trimming removed 6 bases from V and 8 bases from J, with 17 bases in between. The CDR3 nucleotides read TGTGCCATCAGCCCGACTAGGGAGTACGATGAGCAGTTCTTC. This gives the protein CAISPTREYDEQFF.

This clone appeared once. This chain uses TRBV5-1 with TRBJ1-2, with D perhaps TRBD1 (6 bases). CDR1 and CDR2 from the germline V gene are SGHRS and YFSETQ. Between the trimmed V and J ends, which lost 3 bases and 0 bases, there was a span of 9 bases. The length of the CDR3 is 14 residues. The CDR3: CASSSTGTNYGYTF. The CDR3 DNA sequence: TGCGCCAGCAGCTCAACAGGGACTAACTATGGCTACACCTTC.

This chain links TRBV7-9 with TRBJ1-5, with a possible D match to TRBD1 (6 bases). The CDR3 consists of 15 residues. Germline CDR1 reads SEHNR; CDR2 reads FQNEAQ (reference sequence). V dropped 1 base and J dropped 4 bases, with 11 bases sitting between them. The chain's CDR3 is CASSLVGQINQPQHF. DNA of the CDR3: TGTGCCAGCAGCTTAGTCGGACAGATTAATCAGCCCCAGCATTTT.

CDR3 DNA: TGCGCCAGCAGCCCTCTAACGGGCGACGAGCAGTACTTC. Translated: CASSPLTGDEQYF. The J gene is TRBJ2-7, the V gene TRBV5-1; no clear D gene. The germline CDR1 and CDR2 sequences are SGHRS and YFSETQ. The length of the CDR3 is 13 residues. Deletions cut 4 bases from V and 5 bases from J, with 13 bases between.

The chain uses TRBV18 and TRBJ1-1; 8 bases fit TRBD1. The CDR3 has 14 amino acids. Germline CDR1 and CDR2: KGHSH and LQKENI. The V segment lost 3 bases and the J segment 8 bases; nucleotides outside the gene matches: 8. CDR3 protein: CASSPRQGMAEAFF. The CDR3 nucleotides read TGTGCCAGCTCACCTAGACAGGGGATGGCGGAAGCTTTCTTT.

This rearrangement joins TRBV19 to TRBJ2-7; unclear D gene. The CDR3 totals 11 residues. The germline V and J ends were trimmed by 1 base and 6 bases, with 4 bases remaining between them. Germline CDR1 reads LNHDA; CDR2 reads SQIVND (reference sequence). The CDR3: CASSIGTEQYF. The CDR3 nucleotides read TGTGCCAGTAGTATAGGGACCGAGCAGTACTTC.

The CDR3 spells CAWSLGGYYEQYF. The CDR3, as DNA: TGTGCCTGGAGTTTGGGGGGCTACTACGAGCAGTACTTC. The gene calls are TRBV30 and TRBJ2-7; D may correspond to TRBD1 or TRBD2 (6 bases each). The germline V gene encodes CDR1 GTSNPN and CDR2 SVGIG (reference sequence). The CDR3 sequence is 13 residues long. Trimming stripped 2 bases from V and 3 bases from J, with 11 bases between.

The chain carries TRBV5-6 and TRBJ2-1, with D tentatively TRBD1 or TRBD2 (5 bases each). Germline-derived CDR1 and CDR2 are SGHDT and YYEEEE. The CDR3 loop spans 16 amino acids. Trimming left V 5 bases short and J 0 bases short, with 15 bases between. This chain's CDR3 is CASRVARGRSYNEQFF. The CDR3 DNA reads as TGTGCCAGCAGGGTGGCCCGGGGCCGCTCCTACAATGAGCAGTTCTTC.

The chain carries TRBV2 and TRBJ2-1; 9 nucleotides line up with TRBD2. The CDR3 runs to 15 residues. Germline V gene sequence: CDR1 SNHLY, CDR2 FYNNEI. The V segment lost 1 base and the J segment 4 bases; nucleotides outside the gene matches: 2. The CDR3 protein is CASSEGAGGYNEQFF. The CDR3 DNA reads as TGTGCCAGCAGTGAAGGGGCGGGAGGGTACAATGAGCAGTTCTTC.

The gene calls are TRBV28 and TRBJ1-5; perhaps TRBD1 as D (5 bases). Germline CDR1 MDHEN, CDR2 SYDVKM. The CDR3 sequence is 16 residues long. V lost 6 bases to trimming and J lost 4 bases, with 19 bases between them. The CDR3 nucleotides are TGTGCCAGCAGCAAAAGTTTTGGTGGGGGGAATCAGCCCCAGCATTTT. Translated: CASSKSFGGGNQPQHF.

This clone was observed a single time. The rearrangement links TRBV19 to TRBJ1-2; tentatively, D is TRBD1 (6 bases). Germline values: CDR1 LNHDA, CDR2 SQIVND (reference sequence). The CDR3 is 16 amino acids. Deletions cut 0 bases from V and 2 bases from J, with 13 bases between. This CDR3 is CASSIDAAGENYGYTF. The CDR3 bases are TGTGCCAGTAGTATAGATGCAGCAGGGGAGAACTATGGCTACACCTTC.

This chain links TRBV25-1 with TRBJ2-7; no clear D gene. V gave up 4 bases and J gave up 7 bases, with 17 bases separating them. The CDR3 loop spans 14 amino acids. The germline gives CDR1 MGHDK, CDR2 SYGVNS. CDR3 bases: TGTGCCAGCAGTGGGTACAGCCCGGGTGGAGAGCAGTACTTC. This gives the protein CASSGYSPGGEQYF.

J is TRBJ2-7 and V is TRBV6-5, with 11 nucleotides matching TRBD2. Germline-derived CDR1 and CDR2 are MNHEY and SVGAGI. With 5 bases clipped from V and 1 base from J, the junction kept 4 bases outside the gene matches. This CDR3 is built from 15 residues. Written as DNA, the CDR3 is TGTGCCAGCAGTCTCACTAGCGGGAGTTCCTACGAGCAGTACTTC. Translating gives CASSLTSGSSYEQYF.

V and J are TRBV5-1 and TRBJ2-7, with 9 bases that match TRBD2. With 0 bases clipped from V and 1 base from J, the junction kept 11 bases outside the gene matches. There are 18 residues in the CDR3. Germline assignment: CDR1 SGHRS and CDR2 YFSETQ. CDR3 DNA sequence: TGCGCCAGCAGCTTGGAGGGTAGCGGGAGCCTCTCATCCTACGAGCAGTACTTC. Translation gives CASSLEGSGSLSSYEQYF. Using reference TRBV5-1 and TRBJ2-7 for the parts outside the CDR3, the full variable domain is KAGVTQTPRYLIKTRGQQVTLSCSPISGHRSVSWYQQTPGQGLQFLFEYFSETQRNKGNFPGRFSGRQFSNSRSEMNVSTLELGDSALYLCASSLEGSGSLSSYEQYFGPGTRLTVT.

CDR3 loop: CAGGGLPDTQYF. Written as DNA, the CDR3 is TGTGCCGGTGGGGGACTTCCAGATACGCAGTATTTT. The rearrangement joins TRBV6-6 to TRBJ2-3, with a possible D match to TRBD2 (6 bases). Germline CDR1 MNHNY, CDR2 SVGAGI (reference sequence). V dropped 11 bases and J dropped 4 bases, with 13 bases sitting between them. The CDR3 is made up of 12 amino acids.

The chain is built from TRBV10-3 and TRBJ2-7; tentatively, D is TRBD2 (7 bases). This CDR3 contains 14 residues. Trimming shortened V by 4 bases and J by 2 bases, and 12 bases separated the two germline ends. Germline assignment: CDR1 ENHRY and CDR2 SYGVKD. The CDR3 is CAISGRGGPYEQYF. DNA for the CDR3: TGTGCCATCAGTGGTAGGGGGGGGCCCTACGAGCAGTACTTC.